This T cell receptor beta chain comes out of a study of blood T cell repertoires in COVID-19. Study at large: T cells, B-cell-depleted T cells, or PBMCs provided the cDNA or gDNA that served as material.

Germline V gene data show CDR1 as MNHEY and CDR2 as SVGAGI. Unmatched junction bases numbered 12, after V lost 6 bases and J lost 8 bases. The CDR3 contains 15 residues. TCRdb's copy holds only in-frame clones and misses some; the assay was immunoSEQ multiplex PCR. The sample has approximately 230,000 clones; nearly 90% are singletons. The chain employs TRBV6-5 and TRBJ2-1; TRBD2 matches 8 bases. Sequencing was done on a sample of peripheral blood. This TCR came from a man aged 18 to 29 with active or convalescent COVID-19. CDR3: CASRHLAGAPHEQFF. CDR3 coding DNA: TGTGCCAGCAGGCACCTAGCGGGTGCCCCCCATGAGCAGTTCTTC.